This T cell receptor beta chain was captured by sequencing in a study of cytomegalovirus exposure and HLA in healthy donors. Overall study findings and caveats: In vitro experiments confirmed that a few CMV-associated chains were specific for CMV antigens.

The CDR3 loop spans 14 amino acids. Germline-derived CDR1 and CDR2 are SGHDT and YYEEEE. Deletions cut 0 bases from V and 4 bases from J, with 10 bases between. Researchers ran the PCR with 60 Vbeta and 13 Jbeta primers. Profiled with immunoSEQ multiplex PCR; TCRdb holds only in-frame clones, not every one. This sample lists about 130,000 clones; its ten largest clones have 1.5% to 2%. The donors comprised healthy bone marrow donors. A note on this clone: Antigen: not known.

Sequencing input: PBMCs. This TCR came from a middle-aged woman in good health and CMV-seropositive. The chain links TRBV5-6 to TRBJ1-1; D gene unclear. The CDR3 spells CASSLEGGLTEAFF. In DNA, the CDR3 is TGTGCCAGCAGCTTGGAGGGAGGGCTCACTGAAGCTTTCTTT.